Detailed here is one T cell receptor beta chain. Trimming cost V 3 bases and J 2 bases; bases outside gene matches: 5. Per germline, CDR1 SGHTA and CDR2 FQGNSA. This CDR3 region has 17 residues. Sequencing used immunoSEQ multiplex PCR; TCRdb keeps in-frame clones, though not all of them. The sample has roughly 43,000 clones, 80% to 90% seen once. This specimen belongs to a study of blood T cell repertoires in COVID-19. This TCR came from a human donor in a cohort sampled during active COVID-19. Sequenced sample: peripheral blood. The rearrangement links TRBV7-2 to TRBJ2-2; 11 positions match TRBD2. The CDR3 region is CASSFITSGSNTGELFF. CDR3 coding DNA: TGTGCCAGCAGCTTCATTACTAGCGGGAGTAACACCGGGGAGCTGTTTTTT.